The next 3 T cell receptor beta chains were all read from a single sample in a study of T-cell reconstitution after alpha-beta-depleted transplantation in children. Researchers prepared the TCRbeta library using unique molecular identifiers, the study reports. A single record per CDR3 protein comes from TCRdb applying MiXCR to the PCR reads. The sample shows approximately 110,000 distinct CDR3 sequences, about 9.4% of them seen only once. The specimen comprised PBMCs, sampled before TCRalphabeta/CD19-depleted stem cell transplant. All receptors derive from a boy under 10 years old with acute lymphoblastic leukemia, due to receive a stem cell transplant.

This clonotype has just a few counts. The chain has TRBV27 and TRBJ2-1; D is uncertain. The CDR3 runs 12 residues. The V end lost 8 bases, the J end lost 7 bases, and 12 bases lay between the germline ends. Germline V gives CDR1 MNHEY, CDR2 SMNVEV (reference sequence). CDR3 region: CASGTEMNEQFF. CDR3 coding DNA: TGTGCCAGCGGTACAGAAATGAATGAGCAGTTCTTC.

The chain employs TRBV7-9 and TRBJ2-2, with D possibly called TRBD1 or TRBD2 (5 bases each). This CDR3 has 14 amino acids. Germline CDR1 SEHNR, CDR2 FQNEAQ (reference sequence). Trimming shortened V by 11 bases and J by 8 bases, and 21 bases separated the two germline ends. In DNA form, the CDR3 reads TGTGCCCTCGACCGGGGCACAACGAGGGGGGAGCTGTTTTTT. The encoded protein is CALDRGTTRGELFF.

In this sample, this clonotype turned up many times. The V gene is TRBV5-1, the J gene TRBJ1-1; no clear D. CDR3 length equals 17 residues. Germline V lookup: CDR1 SGHRS, CDR2 YFSETQ. V lost 4 bases and J lost 7, with 26 bases in between. In DNA form, the CDR3 reads TGCGCCAGCAGCCGCGCGTTGGGGTCAGGCTCAGGCTATGAAGCTTTCTTT. Protein: CASSRALGSGSGYEAFF.